Listed below are T cell receptor beta chains from one sample, sequenced in a study of neurological immune-mediated disorders. Each CDR3 protein gets one entry after TCRdb re-called the 5' RACE reads with MiXCR. Here the sample spans under 60,000 distinct CDR3 sequences, 9% to 12% being singletons. Sequenced input: PBMCs. The receptors stem from a woman between 35 and 50 years old with HTLV-1-associated myelopathy (HAM/TSP). Each CDR3 is given with its conserved first and last residue. Each record gives: V gene, clone size, D gene, J gene, CDR3 protein, CDR3 DNA. A D gene is named only where the DNA matches it firmly. The size of a clone is reported for some rows only, either as once, few or many, or as a class for expanded clones.

V: TRBV9
size: many
D: NA
J: TRBJ2-7
CDR3: CASSVVPIALHYEQYF
DNA: TGTGCCAGCAGCGTAGTCCCCATCGCGCTTCACTACGAGCAGTACTTC

V: TRBV27
size: many
D: NA
J: TRBJ1-5
CDR3: CASSFGQTNQPQHF
DNA: TGTGCCAGCAGTTTCGGACAGACCAATCAGCCCCAGCATTTT

V: TRBV7-2
size: many
D: TRBD2
J: TRBJ2-1
CDR3: CASSLRAGENNEQFF
DNA: TGTGCCAGCAGCTTAAGGGCGGGGGAAAACAATGAGCAGTTCTTC

V: TRBV12-3/TRBV12-4
size: many
D: NA
J: TRBJ2-7
CDR3: CASSLTSVEQYF
DNA: TGTGCCAGCAGTTTGACGTCGGTGGAGCAGTACTTC

V: TRBV19
size: many
D: NA
J: TRBJ2-7
CDR3: CASSQAYSSYEQYF
DNA: TGTGCCAGTAGCCAAGCGTACAGTTCCTACGAGCAGTACTTC

V: TRBV20-1
size: many
D: NA
J: TRBJ2-6
CDR3: CSASRVAGANVLTF
DNA: TGCAGTGCTAGCAGGGTGGCTGGGGCCAACGTCCTGACTTTC

V: TRBV9
size: few
D: NA
J: TRBJ2-1
CDR3: CASSHSSLGSYNEQFF
DNA: TGTGCCAGCAGCCACTCGTCCCTAGGCTCCTACAATGAGCAGTTCTTC

V: TRBV6-5
size: many
D: TRBD2
J: TRBJ2-3
CDR3: CASSYTDPLSSGGLWDTQYF
DNA: TGTGCCAGCAGTTACACCGATCCCCTCTCTAGCGGGGGGTTGTGGGATACGCAGTATTTT

V: TRBV12-3/TRBV12-4
size: many
D: NA
J: TRBJ2-5
CDR3: CASSLAARAPTQYF
DNA: TGTGCCAGCAGTTTAGCTGCTCGTGCCCCGACCCAGTACTTC

V: TRBV10-1
size: many
D: TRBD2
J: TRBJ2-7
CDR3: CASSEGFGRGAYEQYF
DNA: TGCGCCAGCAGTGAAGGATTCGGGCGGGGGGCCTACGAGCAGTACTTC

V: TRBV5-6
size: NA
D: TRBD2
J: TRBJ2-6
CDR3: CASSHLAGAPTGVNVLTF
DNA: TGTGCCAGCAGCCACCTAGCGGGGGCCCCTACTGGGGTCAACGTCCTTACTTTC

V: TRBV5-1
size: many
D: TRBD1
J: TRBJ1-1
CDR3: CASSLARGRNTEAFF
DNA: TGCGCCAGCAGCTTGGCAAGGGGGCGGAACACTGAAGCTTTCTTT

V: TRBV20-1
size: many
D: NA
J: TRBJ1-1
CDR3: CSARVLRGDWTEAFF
DNA: TGCAGTGCTAGAGTCCTAAGAGGTGATTGGACTGAAGCTTTCTTT

V: TRBV5-6
size: many
D: TRBD2
J: TRBJ2-1
CDR3: CASSPLLAGGVGEQFF
DNA: TGTGCCAGCAGCCCCTTACTAGCGGGGGGAGTCGGTGAGCAGTTCTTC

V: TRBV12-3/TRBV12-4
size: many
D: NA
J: TRBJ2-7
CDR3: CASSLGGDEQYF
DNA: TGTGCCAGCAGTTTGGGGGGCGACGAGCAGTACTTC

V: TRBV6-1
size: many
D: NA
J: TRBJ2-7
CDR3: CASSERVPYEQYF
DNA: TGTGCCAGCAGTGAAAGGGTACCCTACGAGCAGTACTTC

V: TRBV6-5
size: many
D: NA
J: TRBJ1-6
CDR3: CASRRQKFSYNSPLHF
DNA: TGTGCCAGCAGGAGACAGAAATTCTCCTATAATTCACCCCTCCACTTT

V: TRBV5-1
size: many
D: NA
J: TRBJ2-1
CDR3: CASSADSYNEQFF
DNA: TGCGCCAGCAGCGCCGACAGTTACAATGAGCAGTTCTTC

V: TRBV10-3
size: many
D: TRBD2
J: TRBJ2-1
CDR3: CAITGGGEQFF
DNA: TGTGCCATCACCGGGGGGGGAGAGCAGTTCTTC

V: TRBV7-2
size: many
D: TRBD1
J: TRBJ2-4
CDR3: CASSLDLGREGAPAKNIQYF
DNA: TGTGCCAGCAGCTTAGATCTCGGCCGTGAGGGGGCACCAGCCAAAAACATTCAGTACTTC

V: TRBV10-3
size: many
D: NA
J: TRBJ2-7
CDR3: CAIRPTDGSYEQYF
DNA: TGTGCCATCAGACCGACGGACGGATCCTACGAGCAGTACTTC

V: TRBV20-1
size: many
D: TRBD2
J: TRBJ2-5
CDR3: CSARDGLAGRETQYF
DNA: TGCAGTGCTAGAGATGGACTAGCGGGGAGAGAGACCCAGTACTTC

V: TRBV5-1
size: many
D: NA
J: TRBJ1-5
CDR3: CASSPDSRDQPQHF
DNA: TGCGCCAGCAGCCCGGACAGCCGAGATCAGCCCCAGCATTTT

V: TRBV2
size: NA
D: NA
J: TRBJ2-3
CDR3: CASRSGTLGTDTQYF
DNA: TGTGCCAGCAGGTCCGGGACGCTCGGCACAGATACGCAGTATTTT

V: TRBV7-3
size: many
D: NA
J: TRBJ2-3
CDR3: CASSRVVSDTQYF
DNA: TGTGCCAGCAGCAGGGTTGTATCAGATACGCAGTATTTT

V: TRBV5-6
size: many
D: NA
J: TRBJ2-3
CDR3: CASSWRAGKDTQYF
DNA: TGTGCCAGCAGCTGGCGTGCGGGTAAAGATACGCAGTATTTT

V: TRBV13
size: few
D: NA
J: TRBJ2-3
CDR3: CASSGETGKSTDTQYF
DNA: TGTGCCAGCAGCGGGGAAACAGGGAAAAGCACAGATACGCAGTATTTT